This entry lists 15 T cell receptor beta chains sequenced from one sample in a study of response to subunit inactivated influenza vaccine. Via MiXCR, TCRdb re-called the RT-PCR reads, giving one row per CDR3 protein. The sample gives about 540,000 distinct CDR3 sequences, around a quarter of which show up once; 2.8% is in the top ten. This sample was also put to use in a study of T cells expressing NK-cell markers. This second study notes: Generation of TCR beta cDNA was performed by 5'RACE template switching incorporating UMIs.

The input for sequencing was CD4+ T cells sorted from PBMCs, taken 11 to 12 days after vaccination. Receptor source: a man aged 45-60 years who received an inactivated influenza vaccine.

In its sample, this clonotype was seen a few times. The chain is built from TRBV19 and TRBJ2-3; D is perhaps TRBD2 (6 bases). The germline V gene encodes CDR1 LNHDA and CDR2 SQIVND (reference sequence). Between the trimmed V and J ends, which lost 6 bases and 6 bases, there was a span of 19 bases. The CDR3 length is 15 residues. For the CDR3, the DNA is TGTGCCAGTAGGACCTCAGCGGGCATAGGTGATACGCAGTATTTT. Its protein product is CASRTSAGIGDTQYF.

The CDR3 spells CAISEFNGGDGYTF. CDR3 in DNA: TGTGCCATCAGTGAGTTTAATGGGGGCGATGGCTACACCTTC. The chain uses TRBV10-3 and TRBJ1-2; a possible D gene is TRBD1 (6 bases). The CDR3 has 14 amino acids. Germline lookup yields CDR1 ENHRY and CDR2 SYGVKD. Deletions cut 1 base from V and 6 bases from J, with 12 bases between.

Ten or more counts support this clonotype. This chain joins TRBV9 and TRBJ2-1; 9 nucleotides agree with TRBD2. The germline gives CDR1 SGDLS, CDR2 YYNGEE. The CDR3 is 15 amino acids. The junction had 1 base not matched to a gene; V was cut back by 0 bases and J by 3 bases. The CDR3 loop is CASSVGAGGYNEQFF. CDR3 nucleotide sequence: TGTGCCAGCAGCGTAGGAGCGGGAGGCTACAATGAGCAGTTCTTC.

This clonotype has only a few counts. The J gene is TRBJ2-4, the V gene TRBV7-2, with D tentatively TRBD1 or TRBD2 (6 bases each). This CDR3 contains 15 residues. The germline gives CDR1 SGHTA, CDR2 FQGNSA. Trimming removed 5 bases from V and 8 bases from J, with 19 bases in between. The CDR3 region is CASSPMGAWGDIQYF. For the CDR3, the DNA is TGTGCCAGCAGCCCCATGGGGGCATGGGGGGACATTCAGTACTTC.

This clonotype was found a few times. The chain employs TRBV5-6 and TRBJ2-7, with 7 nucleotides matching TRBD1. V was pared by 3 bases and J by 0 bases, with 12 bases of the junction left unmatched. The CDR3 sequence is 17 residues long. Looked up from germline, CDR1 is SGHDT and CDR2 is YYEEEE. This CDR3 is CASSYWGVGTASYEQYF. CDR3 DNA: TGTGCCAGCAGCTATTGGGGTGTGGGGACAGCCTCCTACGAGCAGTACTTC. The full variable domain, completed using reference TRBV5-6 and TRBJ2-7, is DAGVTQSPTHLIKTRGQQVTLRCSPKSGHDTVSWYQQALGQGPQFIFQYYEEEERQRGNFPDRFSGHQFPNYSSELNVNALLLGDSALYLCASSYWGVGTASYEQYFGPGTRLTVT.

J is TRBJ2-5 and V is TRBV20-1, with D possibly matching TRBD1 (6 bases). CDR1 is DFQATT, CDR2 SNEGSKA, per germline (reference sequence). V shed 0 bases and J shed 3 bases, with 11 bases lying between them. The CDR3 covers 14 residues. CDR3 sequence (DNA): TGCAGTGCTAGAGATATCACAGGGAAAGAGACCCAGTACTTC. Translated, it gives CSARDITGKETQYF.

Only a few counts were recorded for this clonotype. V and J are TRBV7-8 and TRBJ1-6; D is possibly TRBD1 (5 bases). Trimming shortened V by 0 bases and J by 7 bases, and 16 bases separated the two germline ends. The CDR3 extends over 17 amino acids. Germline V gives CDR1 SGHVS, CDR2 FQNEAQ. This CDR3 reads CASSLAGTPQQNSPLHF. The CDR3 DNA is TGTGCCAGCAGCTTAGCGGGGACCCCTCAGCAGAATTCACCCCTCCACTTT.

This clonotype was counted between two and nine times. The chain is built from TRBV10-3 and TRBJ1-1, with D tentatively TRBD1 (6 bases). This CDR3 contains 14 residues. From germline, CDR1 is ENHRY and CDR2 SYGVKD. Trimming left V 3 bases short and J 5 bases short, with 13 bases between. The DNA of the CDR3 is TGTGCCATCAGTGAATCGGGACACGGAACTGAAGCTTTCTTT. Protein sequence: CAISESGHGTEAFF.

The chain has TRBV11-2 and TRBJ2-5; D unclear. Deletions cut 5 bases from V and 0 bases from J, with 13 bases between. The germline CDR1 and CDR2 sequences are SGHAT and FQNNGV. This CDR3 has 15 residues. The CDR3 protein is CASSIQWMYQETQYF. CDR3 bases: TGTGCCAGCAGCATCCAATGGATGTACCAAGAGACCCAGTACTTC.

This clonotype was seen a few times. The chain recombines TRBV30 with TRBJ2-6; unclear D gene. The germline V gene encodes CDR1 GTSNPN and CDR2 SVGIG (reference sequence). V lost 0 bases and J lost 3, with 3 bases in between. The CDR3 covers 13 residues. The CDR3 region has the DNA TGTGCCTGGAGTGTACGTGGGGCCAACGTCCTGACTTTC. Translated: CAWSVRGANVLTF.

This clonotype was picked up many times. The CDR3: CARGLAGGFHQETQYF. In DNA, the CDR3 is TGTGCCAGGGGACTAGCGGGGGGCTTCCACCAAGAGACCCAGTACTTC. This rearrangement joins TRBV2 to TRBJ2-5, with 15 bases fitting TRBD2. CDR1 is SNHLY and CDR2 is FYNNEI in the germline V gene. This CDR3 is built from 16 residues. With 9 bases clipped from V and 0 bases from J, the junction kept 5 bases outside the gene matches.

The genes are TRBV7-8 and TRBJ1-2; the D is unclear. V was pared by 1 base and J by 5 bases, with 14 bases between. The CDR3 has 15 residues. Germline lookup yields CDR1 SGHVS and CDR2 FQNEAQ. CDR3 sequence: CASSLGTAKVYGYTF. The CDR3 nucleotides read TGTGCCAGCAGCTTAGGTACGGCCAAAGTGTATGGCTACACCTTC.

The CDR3: CASSPPHGREPQHF. The CDR3 DNA reads as TGTGCCAGCTCACCACCCCACGGGAGGGAGCCCCAGCATTTT. The V and J genes are TRBV18 and TRBJ1-5; D remains ambiguous. Between the trimmed V and J ends, which lost 0 bases and 8 bases, there was a span of 11 bases. The CDR3 extends over 14 amino acids. Germline lookup yields CDR1 KGHSH and CDR2 LQKENI.

The V call is TRBV14, the J call TRBJ2-1; 7 bases line up with TRBD2. The germline CDR1 and CDR2 sequences are SGHDN and FVKESK. The CDR3 is 16 residues long. Losses at the gene ends were 0 bases for V and 8 bases for J; bases not matched to a gene: 10. CDR3 nucleotides: TGTGCCAGCAGCCAAGATAGGCTAGCGGTGGGGCATGAGCAGTTCTTC. It is translated as CASSQDRLAVGHEQFF.

CDR3 amino acids: CASRARQGHYGYTF. As DNA, the CDR3 is TGTGCCAGCAGGGCACGACAGGGCCACTATGGCTACACCTTC. The rearrangement uses TRBV6-1 and TRBJ1-2; 7 nucleotides agree with TRBD1. Germline assignment: CDR1 MNHNS and CDR2 SASEGT. The CDR3 spans 14 residues. The J segment lost 3 bases and the V segment lost 6 bases, leaving 7 bases of the junction unmatched.